This T cell receptor (beta chain) emerged from a study of blood T cell repertoires in COVID-19. As for the study in general: Both acute and convalescent COVID-19 samples were obtained from the United States, Italy and Spain. Sources were T cells, B-cell-depleted T cells, or PBMCs; the material itself was cDNA or gDNA.

Per the germline V gene, CDR1 is SGHNT and CDR2 is YENEEA. The germline V and J ends were trimmed by 5 bases and 3 bases, with 16 bases remaining between them. CDR3 length equals 15 residues. The Seattle patients joined while their infection was active and were tracked longitudinally afterward. Authors' data handling: Estimates of nucleated cell counts were drawn from the amplification of reference gene primers. Repertoires were generated with immunoSEQ multiplex PCR, while TCRdb's copy carries only in-frame clones and drops some. V and J calls and clone size come straight from that table; D and trimming were deduced from the DNA. The sample lists 180,000 or so clones; roughly 84% were seen once.

This TCR came from a woman aged 40 to 50 with COVID-19, enrolled during active disease. The sequenced material came from peripheral blood. The chain recombines TRBV11-3 with TRBJ1-1, with a possible D match to TRBD1 (5 bases). CDR3 protein: CASSPTGTQYTEAFF. The CDR3 DNA reads as TGTGCCAGCAGCCCAACCGGGACTCAGTACACTGAAGCTTTCTTT.